This T cell receptor (beta chain) was identified in a study of graft-versus-host responses after intestinal transplantation. On the study more broadly: Every one of the recipients received anti-thymocyte globulin induction and afterwards took tacrolimus and steroids for approximately 3 years.

Study-level points and caveats: Marrow from the recipient contained GvH clones, some of which had appeared first in ileum or blood.

The assay was immunoSEQ multiplex PCR, and TCRdb's table has in-frame clones only and misses some. In the table there are over 100,000 clones, roughly 96% of which are singletons. In regard to this clone: Its antigen is as yet unknown.

Germline V gene lookup returns CDR1 SNHLY and CDR2 FYNNEI. The CDR3 runs to 15 residues. V lost 8 bases, J lost 2 bases, and 6 bases stayed unmatched. Sequenced material: unstimulated CD8+ T cells sorted from spleen or lymph node cells, taken before intestinal transplant. The source is a human donor who received an intestinal transplant. The chain uses TRBV2 and TRBJ2-5, with 12 nucleotides matching TRBD2. CDR3 sequence (DNA): TGTGCCAGCGATTCTGGGACTAGCGGGCAAGAGACCCAGTACTTC. Translating it yields CASDSGTSGQETQYF.